Each of the 29 T cell receptor beta chains below was sequenced from the same sample in a study of blood T cell repertoires in COVID-19. Repertoires were generated with immunoSEQ multiplex PCR, while TCRdb's copy carries only in-frame clones and drops some. The sample carries roughly 100,000 clones, 75% to 85% recorded once. The sample comprised peripheral blood. Every receptor here comes from an elderly man with COVID-19, enrolled during active disease.

The rearrangement links TRBV6-6 to TRBJ1-1, with TRBD1 as a possible D gene (5 bases). The CDR3 covers 12 residues. The V end lost 2 bases, the J end lost 7 bases, and 8 bases lay between the germline ends. Germline loops: CDR1 MNHNY, CDR2 SVGAGI (reference sequence). For the CDR3, the DNA is TGTGCCAGCAGTTACCAAGACAGTGAAGCTTTCTTT. This translates into CASSYQDSEAFF.

This clone appeared a few times. The V gene is TRBV6-5, the J gene TRBJ2-7; possible D gene TRBD2, 5 bases. V shed 6 bases and J shed 3 bases, with 15 bases lying between them. Germline CDR1 reads MNHEY; CDR2 reads SVGAGI. There are 14 residues in the CDR3. The CDR3 is CASSPGRGSYEQYF. CDR3 nucleotide sequence: TGTGCCAGCAGCCCCGGACGGGGTAGCTACGAGCAGTACTTC.

With respect to this clone: Germline is not matched at one junction end, which may reflect a read error. The V gene is TRBV7-7, the J gene TRBJ1-4; 8 bases align to TRBD1. CDR3 length: 17 amino acids. Germline CDR1 reads SSHAT; CDR2 reads FNYEAQ (reference sequence). The CDR3 DNA sequence: TGTGCTAGCAGCAATCTCCCAGGCGGGACAGGAAATGAAAAACTGTTTTTT. Its protein is CASSNLPGGTGNEKLFF.

This clone showed up just once. This chain uses TRBV28 with TRBJ2-7; 9 nucleotides align to TRBD2. The CDR3 consists of 16 residues. V was clipped by 3 bases and J by 5 bases; unmatched bases: 11. The germline gives CDR1 MDHEN, CDR2 SYDVKM. The CDR3 is CASSFPLKREEDEQYF. DNA of the CDR3: TGTGCCAGCAGTTTTCCCCTTAAGCGGGAGGAGGACGAGCAGTACTTC.

The table lists this clone with a few counts. J is TRBJ1-3 and V is TRBV18; D perhaps matches TRBD1 (6 bases). The V gene lost 3 bases and the J gene lost 6 bases, with 15 bases spanning the gap. Germline-derived CDR1 and CDR2 are KGHSH and LQKENI. The CDR3 is 15 residues long. CDR3 sequence: CASSPAGGAENTIYF. CDR3 in DNA: TGTGCCAGCTCACCGGCGGGGGGCGCGGAAAACACCATATATTTT. Full variable domain (outside the CDR3, taken from reference TRBV18 and TRBJ1-3): NAGVMQNPRHLVRRRGQEARLRCSPMKGHSHVYWYRQLPEEGLKFMVYLQKENIIDESGMPKERFSAEFPKEGPSILRIQQVVRGDSAAYFCASSPAGGAENTIYFGEGSWLTVV.

The chain links TRBV7-9 to TRBJ1-4; 11 positions agree with TRBD1. This CDR3 region has 14 residues. Germline CDR1 and CDR2: SEHNR and FQNEAQ (reference sequence). With 5 bases clipped from V and 8 bases from J, the junction kept 4 bases outside the gene matches. CDR3 sequence reads: CASSLDRGREKLFF. CDR3 coding DNA: TGTGCCAGCAGCCTGGACAGGGGGCGCGAAAAACTGTTTTTT.

This clone has only one observation. V usage is TRBV6-5 and J usage is TRBJ2-6; possibly TRBD1 for D (5 bases). The V end was cut by 2 bases, the J end by 4 bases, with 9 bases between. CDR1 and CDR2 from the germline V gene are MNHEY and SVGAGI. The CDR3 contains 15 residues. The CDR3 sequence is CASSYGRGGANVLTF. CDR3 DNA sequence: TGTGCCAGCAGTTACGGTAGGGGAGGGGCCAACGTCCTGACTTTC.

The rearrangement uses TRBV6-5 and TRBJ1-5; the D gene is possibly TRBD1 (5 bases). Trimming removed 6 bases from V and 10 bases from J, with 19 bases in between. CDR3 length: 14 amino acids. Germline V gene data show CDR1 as MNHEY and CDR2 as SVGAGI. Written as DNA, the CDR3 is TGTGCCAGCAGACCCGGGACGGGGGATAGTCCCCAGCATTTT. Its protein is CASRPGTGDSPQHF.

The chain is built from TRBV6-5 and TRBJ1-4, with D maybe TRBD1 (6 bases). The CDR3 runs to 14 residues. V gave up 6 bases and J gave up 5 bases, with 13 bases separating them. The germline CDR1 and CDR2 sequences are MNHEY and SVGAGI. The CDR3 loop is CASSAGQSNEKLFF. For the CDR3, the DNA is TGTGCCAGCAGCGCAGGACAGTCGAATGAAAAACTGTTTTTT.

The chain has TRBV19 and TRBJ2-7; D call uncertain. Germline lookup yields CDR1 LNHDA and CDR2 SQIVND (reference sequence). V was pared by 5 bases and J by 0 bases, with 5 bases between. The CDR3 is 12 residues long. The CDR3 here is CASSRSSYEQYF. The CDR3 DNA sequence: TGTGCCAGTAGTCGCAGCTCCTACGAGCAGTACTTC.

This clone was observed a handful of times. The chain is built from TRBV7-6 and TRBJ2-2, with 13 bases aligning to TRBD2. The CDR3 is 17 amino acids. V was clipped by 1 base and J by 4 bases; unmatched bases: 3. Germline V gene lookup returns CDR1 SGHVS and CDR2 FNYEAQ. The CDR3 here is CASSLGLAGGLTGELFF. The CDR3 nucleotides are TGTGCCAGCAGCTTAGGACTAGCGGGAGGTCTCACCGGGGAGCTGTTTTTT.

The chain couples TRBV4-3 to TRBJ2-7; D perhaps matches TRBD1 (5 bases). CDR1 is LGHNA and CDR2 is YSLEER in the germline V gene. This CDR3 spans 14 amino acids. Trimming took off 2 bases at V and 3 bases at J, with 11 bases between the two ends. DNA for the CDR3: TGCGCCAGCAGCCAATCGCCCCAGGGCTACGAGCAGTACTTC. Protein sequence: CASSQSPQGYEQYF.

The chain links TRBV29-1 to TRBJ2-7; TRBD2 aligns across 10 bases. The CDR3 contains 13 residues. Germline-derived CDR1 and CDR2 are SQVTM and ANQGSEA. J gave up 5 bases and V 6 bases, and 7 bases lay outside the gene matches. The CDR3 sequence: CSVESGREHEQYF. The CDR3 DNA reads as TGCAGCGTCGAAAGCGGGAGGGAGCACGAGCAGTACTTC.

The rearrangement links TRBV6-5 to TRBJ2-3, with 12 bases lining up with TRBD2. V gave up 6 bases and J gave up 4 bases; unmatched junction bases: 5. The CDR3 totals 15 residues. CDR1 and CDR2 from the germline V gene are MNHEY and SVGAGI. The CDR3 nucleotides read TGTGCCAGCAGGCCGCTAGCGGGGGGGGCAGATACGCAGTATTTT. This encodes CASRPLAGGADTQYF.

This clone was seen more than once but under ten times. The chain has TRBV11-2 and TRBJ2-7, with a possible D match to TRBD2 (6 bases). There are 13 residues in the CDR3. Germline CDR1 and CDR2: SGHAT and FQNNGV. V lost 0 bases and J lost 6, with 9 bases in between. The CDR3 here is CASSLDLGGEQYF. The CDR3 coding sequence is TGTGCCAGCAGCTTAGATCTGGGGGGCGAGCAGTACTTC.

This chain joins TRBV7-2 and TRBJ2-5; 9 bases fit TRBD2. Germline CDR1 SGHTA, CDR2 FQGNSA. The CDR3 covers 15 residues. V lost 2 bases to trimming and J lost 5 bases; unmatched junction nucleotides: 6. The CDR3 nucleotides are TGTGCCAGCAGCTTACCCGGGACTAGCAGGGAGACCCAGTACTTC. Its translation is CASSLPGTSRETQYF.

V usage is TRBV3-1 (or the pseudogene TRBV3-2) and J usage is TRBJ1-6, with a weak D call TRBD1 (6 bases). The CDR3 is 13 residues long. Trimming left V 5 bases short and J 9 bases short, with 11 bases between. Germline V gene data show CDR1 as LGHDT and CDR2 as YNNKEL (reference sequence). The DNA of the CDR3 is TGTGCCAGCAGCGCCACAGGGAGTTCACCCCTCCACTTT. It translates to CASSATGSSPLHF.

V usage is TRBV11-2 and J usage is TRBJ1-3; D is ambiguous. Germline CDR1 and CDR2: SGHAT and FQNNGV. Trimming took 1 base from V and 4 from J, leaving 5 bases between them. CDR3 size: 13 residues. This CDR3 reads CASSLVEGNTIYF. In nucleotides, the CDR3 is TGTGCCAGCAGCTTAGTTGAGGGAAACACCATATATTTT.

About this clone: In the same sample, other DNA sequences code for this CDR3. CDR3 region: CASSITGGYGYTF. CDR3 in DNA: TGTGCCAGTAGTATTACAGGGGGCTATGGCTACACCTTC. The chain combines TRBV19 with TRBJ1-2; TRBD1 matches 8 bases. Germline V gene sequence: CDR1 LNHDA, CDR2 SQIVND (reference sequence). V trimming: 3 bases; J trimming: 4 bases; junction bases outside the gene matches: 1. CDR3 length: 13 amino acids.

As DNA, the CDR3 is TGTGCCAGCAGTTGGGGGACAGGGGGCTTTCTCGGCTACACCTTC. This gives the protein CASSWGTGGFLGYTF. The J gene is TRBJ1-2, the V gene TRBV28, with 12 bases aligning to TRBD1. In germline, CDR1 is MDHEN, CDR2 SYDVKM. The CDR3 contains 15 residues. The junction had 8 bases not matched to a gene; V was cut back by 4 bases and J by 8 bases.

The CDR3 bases are TGTGCCAGCAGCTTGGTTAGGTCGGGAGAGACCCAGTACTTC. It encodes CASSLVRSGETQYF. The chain combines TRBV5-6 with TRBJ2-5; no firm D call. V was cut by 0 bases and J by 4 bases, with 10 bases left in between. CDR1 and CDR2 (germline): SGHDT, YYEEEE. The CDR3 length is 14 residues.

The chain couples TRBV6-5 to TRBJ1-1; TRBD1 might be the D (5 bases). Germline values: CDR1 MNHEY, CDR2 SVGAGI. The CDR3 sequence is 15 residues long. Trimming cost V 6 bases and J 2 bases, with 16 bases left between them. The CDR3 bases are TGTGCCAGCAGCCCGGACCCATGGGGCAACACTGAAGCTTTCTTT. It is translated as CASSPDPWGNTEAFF.

The chain is built from TRBV7-3 and TRBJ1-6; D gene unclear. V lost 4 bases, J lost 12 bases, and 10 bases lay in between. Germline CDR1 is SGHTA and CDR2 is FQGTGA. CDR3 size: 12 residues. The CDR3 is CASSSPNGPLHF. The DNA of the CDR3 is TGTGCCAGCAGCTCCCCTAACGGACCCCTCCACTTT.

This clone appeared a few times. The gene calls are TRBV28 and TRBJ2-2, with a possible D match to TRBD1 (6 bases). CDR1 is MDHEN, CDR2 SYDVKM, per germline. With 6 bases removed from V and 1 base from J, the gap between germline ends came to 15 bases. The CDR3 consists of 16 residues. CDR3 DNA sequence: TGTGCCAGCAGCCCCGGGACACTCCTGAACACCGGGGAGCTGTTTTTT. This gives the protein CASSPGTLLNTGELFF.

The chain couples TRBV19 to TRBJ1-4, with 7 nucleotides matching TRBD1. This CDR3 has 17 residues. V was pared by 3 bases and J by 0 bases, with 7 bases of the junction left unmatched. Germline assignment: CDR1 LNHDA and CDR2 SQIVND (reference sequence). In DNA, the CDR3 is TGTGCCAGTAGTATGTGGACAGGAGATGCAACTAATGAAAAACTGTTTTTT. This codes for CASSMWTGDATNEKLFF. Full variable domain (outside the CDR3, taken from reference TRBV19 and TRBJ1-4): DGGITQSPKYLFRKEGQNVTLSCEQNLNHDAMYWYRQDPGQGLRLIYYSQIVNDFQKGDIAEGYSVSREKKESFPLTVTSAQKNPTAFYLCASSMWTGDATNEKLFFGSGTQLSVL.

The chain joins TRBV5-5 to TRBJ2-5; 8 nucleotides agree with TRBD1. The CDR3 contains 16 residues. The V and J ends lost 0 bases and 5 bases, in that order; junction bases with no gene match: 9. Germline loops: CDR1 SGHKS, CDR2 YYEKEE (reference sequence). The CDR3 spells CASSLVGQGAWETQYF. The CDR3 region has the DNA TGTGCCAGCAGCTTGGTTGGCCAGGGGGCCTGGGAGACCCAGTACTTC.

The gene calls are TRBV19 and TRBJ2-1, with 12 bases lining up with TRBD2. Germline assignment: CDR1 LNHDA and CDR2 SQIVND (reference sequence). The CDR3 runs 14 residues. The junction had 2 bases not matched to a gene; V was cut back by 6 bases and J by 5 bases. CDR3 bases: TGTGCCAGTAGGCTAGCGGGAGGGGACAATGAGCAGTTCTTC. Protein: CASRLAGGDNEQFF.

The chain combines TRBV5-1 with TRBJ2-2; D gene uncertain. In germline, CDR1 is SGHRS, CDR2 YFSETQ. Between the trimmed V and J ends, which lost 3 bases and 6 bases, there was a span of 6 bases. The CDR3 runs to 12 residues. CDR3 loop: CASSYESGELFF. The CDR3 bases are TGCGCCAGCAGCTACGAGTCCGGGGAGCTGTTTTTT. Full variable domain (outside the CDR3, taken from reference TRBV5-1 and TRBJ2-2): KAGVTQTPRYLIKTRGQQVTLSCSPISGHRSVSWYQQTPGQGLQFLFEYFSETQRNKGNFPGRFSGRQFSNSRSEMNVSTLELGDSALYLCASSYESGELFFGEGSRLTVL.

This clone is termed large. The rearrangement links TRBV29-1 to TRBJ2-1; the match to TRBD2 covers 10 bases. The CDR3 sequence is 17 residues long. Per germline, CDR1 SQVTM and CDR2 ANQGSEA. Losses at the gene ends were 2 bases for V and 6 bases for J; bases not matched to a gene: 13. DNA for the CDR3: TGCAGCGTTGAATGGTGGGGTAGCGGGAGGATTAGCAATGAGCAGTTCTTC. Amino acid sequence: CSVEWWGSGRISNEQFF.